The next 6 T cell receptor beta chains were all read from a single sample in a study of T-cell reconstitution after alpha-beta-depleted transplantation in children. Unique molecular identifiers tagged the TCRbeta library. TCRdb reprocessed the PCR reads with MiXCR, giving one entry per CDR3 protein. The sample shows a few hundred thousand distinct CDR3 sequences, 10% to 15% of them seen only once. The sample here was PBMCs, taken from the stem cell graft. The receptors were sampled from a human donor who donated a stem cell graft to a child with Fanconi anemia.

This clonotype has just a few counts. This sequence joins TRBV29-1 and TRBJ1-5; D ambiguous. Germline CDR1 and CDR2: SQVTM and ANQGSEA. The CDR3 is 13 residues long. With 5 bases removed from V and 6 bases from J, the gap between germline ends came to 14 bases. In nucleotides, the CDR3 is TGCAGCGTTATATCAAGGGATGGTCAGCCCCAGCATTTT. Amino acid sequence: CSVISRDGQPQHF.

Only a few counts were recorded for this clonotype. The rearrangement uses TRBV2 and TRBJ1-4; no firm D call. CDR3 length equals 15 residues. V lost 5 bases and J 3 bases, leaving 13 bases between the germline ends. The germline V gene has CDR1 SNHLY and CDR2 FYNNEI. Here the CDR3 reads CASSTPKVANEKLFF. The CDR3, as DNA: TGTGCCAGCAGTACCCCGAAGGTAGCTAATGAAAAACTGTTTTTT.

V is TRBV2 and J is TRBJ2-1; D gene uncertain. The CDR3 has 11 amino acids. Trimming cost V 4 bases and J 9 bases, with 7 bases left between them. Germline assignment: CDR1 SNHLY and CDR2 FYNNEI. Written as DNA, the CDR3 is TGTGCCAGCAGTGGAAACGTTGAGCAGTTCTTC. Its protein product is CASSGNVEQFF.

The chain has TRBV9 and TRBJ1-5; 11 bases match TRBD1. Germline V gene lookup returns CDR1 SGDLS and CDR2 YYNGEE. V was clipped by 0 bases and J by 6 bases; unmatched bases: 2. The CDR3 has 15 residues. CDR3 nucleotide sequence: TGTGCCAGCAGCGTAGGGACAGGGGGCGGTCAGCCCCAGCATTTT. As protein: CASSVGTGGGQPQHF. Drawing the rest from reference TRBV9 and TRBJ1-5, the complete variable domain is DSGVTQTPKHLITATGQRVTLRCSPRSGDLSVYWYQQSLDQGLQFLIQYYNGEERAKGNILERFSAQQFPDLHSELNLSSLELGDSALYFCASSVGTGGGQPQHFGDGTRLSIL.

This clonotype was counted only a few times. The CDR3 protein is CSARSDRANYGYTF. CDR3 bases: TGCAGTGCTAGGTCGGACAGGGCTAACTATGGCTACACCTTC. The chain employs TRBV20-1 and TRBJ1-2; 8 bases are shared with TRBD1. The CDR3 is made up of 14 amino acids. Germline V gives CDR1 DFQATT, CDR2 SNEGSKA (reference sequence). After removal of 3 bases from V and 0 bases from J, the junction contained 3 bases not matched to a gene.

This clonotype was seen ten or more times. This chain joins TRBV5-1 and TRBJ2-1; the D gene is possibly TRBD2 (6 bases). Trimming took off 6 bases at V and 7 bases at J, with 17 bases between the two ends. Germline CDR1 is SGHRS and CDR2 is YFSETQ. The CDR3 sequence is 14 residues long. DNA of the CDR3: TGCGCCAGCAATTCAAGGGCGGGGAGGAATGAGCAGTTCTTC. Residues: CASNSRAGRNEQFF.